Described below is a single TCR beta chain sequence and its context. The germline V gene encodes CDR1 LNHDA and CDR2 SQIVND (reference sequence). This CDR3 spans 13 amino acids. The germline V and J ends were trimmed by 4 bases and 3 bases, with 9 bases remaining between them. The data were taken from a study of OX40 agonist ivuxolimab in advanced cancers. Generated by immunoSEQ multiplex PCR, the TCRdb table keeps only in-frame clones and is missing some. This table has tens of thousands of clones, 70% to 90% appearing once. The sequencing here drew on CD4+ or CD8+ T cells sorted from blood, taken in a trial of the OX40 agonist ivuxolimab. This sequence joins TRBV19 and TRBJ1-2; maybe TRBD1 (6 bases). The source of this sequence is an adult with an advanced solid tumor such as melanoma, head and neck, liver or kidney cancer. The chain's CDR3 is CASSTGQHYGYTF. CDR3 DNA: TGTGCCAGTAGTACCGGACAGCACTATGGCTACACCTTC.